This is a list of T cell receptor beta chains from one sample in a study of cytomegalovirus exposure and HLA in healthy donors. The table came from immunoSEQ multiplex PCR; TCRdb's copy has only in-frame clones and leaves some out. The profile shows some 130,000 clones, about 70% of them singletons. The sequencing sample was made of PBMCs. Receptors originate from a man aged 35-49 years in good health and CMV-seronegative. CDR3s include the opening cysteine and the closing phenylalanine or tryptophan. A D gene is named only where the DNA matches it firmly. Not every row has a clone size; where given, it reads once, few, many or a size class.

J gene | clone size | V gene | D gene | CDR3 protein | CDR3 DNA
TRBJ1-2 | . | TRBV27 | . | CASSWSRGGYGYTF | TGTGCCAGCAGTTGGAGTCGGGGGGGCTATGGCTACACCTTC
TRBJ2-3 | . | TRBV7-6 | . | CASSFPLGGGSSTDTQYF | TGTGCCAGCAGCTTCCCCCTGGGGGGCGGGAGTTCAACAGATACGCAGTATTTT
TRBJ1-2 | . | TRBV5-6 | . | CASSVYARESSGGYTF | TGTGCCAGCAGCGTCTACGCCAGGGAATCCTCAGGGGGCTACACCTTC
TRBJ2-3 | . | TRBV7-9 | TRBD1 | CASSLATGGGTDTQYF | TGTGCCAGCAGCTTAGCGACAGGGGGCGGCACAGATACGCAGTATTTT
TRBJ2-7 | . | TRBV10-3 | . | CAISEPGGYEQYF | TGTGCCATCAGTGAGCCCGGGGGCTACGAGCAGTACTTC
TRBJ2-7 | . | TRBV4-3 | TRBD2 | CASSLRLAWSYEQYF | TGCGCCAGCAGCCTTAGACTAGCGTGGTCCTACGAGCAGTACTTC
TRBJ1-3 | once | TRBV29-1 | . | CSVEGDNSGNTIYF | TGCAGCGTTGAGGGCGACAACTCTGGAAACACCATATATTTT
TRBJ1-2 | few | TRBV27 | TRBD1 | CASSSRDRSNYGYTF | TGTGCCAGCAGTTCCCGGGACAGGTCTAACTATGGCTACACCTTC
TRBJ2-3 | . | TRBV2 | TRBD2 | CASRAGVPPDTQYF | TGTGCCAGCAGAGCGGGAGTCCCGCCAGATACGCAGTATTTT
TRBJ1-1 | few | TRBV6-5 | . | CASSYNSNTEAFF | TGTGCCAGCAGTTATAACAGCAACACTGAAGCTTTCTTT
TRBJ2-6 | . | TRBV21-1 | . | CASSKGGRAPLVSGANVLTF | TGTGCCAGCAGCAAAGGAGGCAGGGCGCCTTTAGTTTCTGGGGCCAACGTCCTGACTTTC
TRBJ2-1 | . | TRBV5-1 | . | CASSLGQSYNEQFF | TGCGCCAGCAGCTTGGGGCAGTCCTACAATGAGCAGTTCTTC
TRBJ2-7 | . | TRBV25-1 | TRBD1 | CASSLPGQGFYEQYF | TGTGCCAGCAGTTTACCGGGACAGGGGTTCTACGAGCAGTACTTC
TRBJ2-3 | . | TRBV30 | TRBD2 | CVLGRYGGGTDTQYF | TGTGTCTTGGGCCGGTATGGGGGGGGCACAGATACGCAGTATTTT
TRBJ2-7 | once | TRBV29-1 | . | CSVEPPAEQYF | TGCAGCGTCGAGCCCCCCGCTGAGCAGTACTTC
TRBJ2-5 | . | TRBV4-1 | TRBD2 | CASSHKTRGGAVETQYF | TGCGCCAGCAGCCACAAGACACGCGGGGGGGCTGTTGAGACCCAGTACTTC
TRBJ2-3 | . | TRBV27 | TRBD2 | CASTQGLAYTDTQYF | TGTGCCAGCACCCAGGGACTAGCTTACACAGATACGCAGTATTTT
TRBJ2-4 | few | TRBV6-1 | . | CASSERRGVSAKNIQYF | TGTGCCAGCAGTGAGAGACGAGGAGTGTCGGCCAAAAACATTCAGTACTTC
TRBJ2-5 | . | TRBV29-1 | . | CSVERQTTQYF | TGCAGCGTTGAAAGACAGACGACCCAGTACTTC
TRBJ2-3 | . | TRBV7-3 | TRBD1 | CASSARQGYTDTQYF | TGTGCCAGCAGCGCTAGACAGGGATACACAGATACGCAGTATTTT
TRBJ1-1 | . | TRBV27 | . | CASSLLAQGITEAFF | TGTGCCAGCAGTTTATTAGCCCAGGGAATCACTGAAGCTTTCTTT
TRBJ1-1 | few | TRBV18 | . | CASSPPGQNTEAFF | TGTGCCAGCTCACCCCCTGGACAGAACACTGAAGCTTTCTTT
TRBJ2-1 | . | TRBV5-5 | TRBD2 | CASSLETSGSINEQFF | TGTGCCAGCAGCTTGGAGACTAGCGGGAGTATCAATGAGCAGTTCTTC
TRBJ1-2 | . | TRBV6-5 | . | CASSYSTDNYGYTF | TGTGCCAGCAGTTACTCGACAGATAACTATGGCTACACCTTC
TRBJ1-4 | . | TRBV19 | TRBD1 | CASSPPGQQNEKLFF | TGTGCCAGTAGTCCTCCGGGACAGCAAAATGAAAAACTGTTTTTT
TRBJ1-2 | . | TRBV5-8 | TRBD1 | CASSLSQGANYGYTF | TGTGCCAGCAGCTTGTCCCAGGGGGCGAACTATGGCTACACCTTC
TRBJ2-5 | few | TRBV9 | TRBD1 | CASSVRGTGDETQYF | TGTGCCAGCAGCGTTAGGGGGACAGGGGACGAGACCCAGTACTTC
TRBJ2-7 | . | TRBV11-3 | TRBD2 | CASSLLAGAYEQYF | TGTGCCAGCAGCCTACTAGCGGGAGCCTACGAGCAGTACTTC
TRBJ2-3 | few | TRBV28 | . | CASSPTDTQYF | TGTGCCAGCAGTCCGACAGATACGCAGTATTTT
TRBJ2-1 | . | TRBV9 | TRBD2 | CASSVGGGSSYNEQFF | TGTGCCAGCAGCGTAGGGGGGGGGAGCTCCTACAATGAGCAGTTCTTC
TRBJ1-4 | few | TRBV2 | . | CASIPSGSSNEKLFF | TGTGCCAGCATACCGTCAGGGTCTTCTAATGAAAAACTGTTTTTT
TRBJ2-2 | . | TRBV7-2 | . | CASSRPGWGRNTGELFF | TGTGCCAGCAGCCGCCCCGGGTGGGGGCGGAACACCGGGGAGCTGTTTTTT
TRBJ1-1 | . | TRBV5-1 | . | CASSWHPGNTEAFF | TGCGCCAGCAGCTGGCACCCAGGGAACACTGAAGCTTTCTTT
TRBJ2-7 | . | TRBV10-3 | . | CASRAGPYEQYF | TGTGCCTCCAGGGCGGGGCCCTACGAGCAGTACTTC
TRBJ2-1 | . | TRBV19 | TRBD2 | CASRGGRGSSYNEQFF | TGTGCCAGTAGGGGCGGGCGGGGGAGCTCCTACAATGAGCAGTTCTTC
TRBJ2-5 | . | TRBV5-4 | TRBD1 | CASSSPGQQETQYF | TGTGCCAGCAGCAGTCCGGGACAGCAAGAGACCCAGTACTTC
TRBJ1-5 | . | TRBV7-9 | . | CASSLYDQPQHF | TGTGCCAGCAGCTTATATGATCAGCCCCAGCATTTT
TRBJ2-3 | once | TRBV7-2 | TRBD2 | CASSLGGREGTDTQYF | TGTGCCAGCAGCTTAGGCGGGAGGGAGGGCACAGATACGCAGTATTTT
TRBJ1-5 | few | TRBV5-6 | . | CASQGLNQPQHF | TGTGCCAGTCAGGGGTTAAATCAGCCCCAGCATTTT
TRBJ2-1 | few | TRBV7-8 | TRBD2 | CASSPGLASYNEQFF | TGTGCCAGCAGCCCGGGACTAGCATCTTACAATGAGCAGTTCTTC
TRBJ1-4 | . | TRBV7-6 | . | CASSLTALGEKLFF | TGTGCCAGCAGCCTGACAGCCCTTGGCGAAAAACTGTTTTTT
TRBJ2-5 | once | TRBV6-5 | TRBD1 | CASSNRGAETQYF | TGTGCCAGCAGTAACAGGGGGGCGGAGACCCAGTACTTC
TRBJ1-4 | . | TRBV28 | . | CASSLKNEKLFF | TGTGCCAGCAGTCTAAAAAATGAAAAACTGTTTTTT
TRBJ1-2 | . | TRBV4-1 | . | CASSHVGEYGYTF | TGCGCCAGCAGCCACGTCGGTGAATATGGCTACACCTTC
TRBJ2-1 | . | TRBV4-3 | TRBD1 | CASSQDRQGGLSYNEQFF | TGCGCCAGCAGCCAAGACCGACAGGGTGGCCTCTCCTACAATGAGCAGTTCTTC
TRBJ2-1 | . | TRBV25-1 | . | CASTVAGGYNEQFF | TGTGCCAGCACCGTGGCCGGAGGGTACAATGAGCAGTTCTTC
TRBJ2-7 | . | TRBV7-2 | . | CASSLSYPGRGSVEQYF | TGTGCCAGCAGCTTATCCTATCCGGGGCGGGGTAGTGTCGAGCAGTACTTC
TRBJ2-2 | . | TRBV18 | . | CASSPRRNTGELFF | TGTGCCAGCTCACCACGCAGAAACACCGGGGAGCTGTTTTTT
TRBJ2-3 | . | TRBV4-1 | TRBD2 | CASSQRLPGLGTSGRRTDTQYF | TGCGCCAGCAGCCAGCGGCTCCCGGGACTGGGGACTAGCGGGAGGAGGACAGATACGCAGTATTTT